The clone carrying this T cell receptor (beta chain) appeared a single time. Its specificity is unknown. The record originates from a study of cytomegalovirus exposure and HLA in healthy donors. For the study at large: In a later analysis, the roughly 110 validation repertoires were reported to have used the same platform as the 600 to 700 first-cohort repertoires.

Assay used: immunoSEQ multiplex PCR; TCRdb lists only in-frame clones, some missing. The sample holds about 220,000 clones, over 70% seen once. The donors were members of the roughly 120-subject validation cohort (separate from the approximately 730-subject first cohort). The CDR3 runs to 14 residues. Germline V gene lookup returns CDR1 SGDLS and CDR2 YYNGEE. With 0 bases removed from V and 4 bases from J, the gap between germline ends came to 11 bases. General study points: The investigators catalogued 164 TCR beta chains as cytomegalovirus-associated. Reported results showed that the classifier diagnosed cytomegalovirus status with high specificity and sensitivity.

The sample taken for sequencing was PBMCs. The chain joins TRBV9 to TRBJ2-7; D possibly uses TRBD1 or TRBD2 (5 bases each). The sequence derives from a woman younger than 45 in good health and CMV-seropositive. CDR3 region: CASSVAGTEYEQYF. The DNA of the CDR3 is TGTGCCAGCAGCGTAGCGGGGACCGAGTACGAGCAGTACTTC. Combining the CDR3 with reference TRBV9 and TRBJ2-7 gives the whole variable domain DSGVTQTPKHLITATGQRVTLRCSPRSGDLSVYWYQQSLDQGLQFLIQYYNGEERAKGNILERFSAQQFPDLHSELNLSSLELGDSALYFCASSVAGTEYEQYFGPGTRLTVT.